The T cell receptor beta chain under discussion was sequenced for a study of shared clonotypes between healthy human individuals. Findings of the study overall: Against clonotypes common to all four donors, non-shared ones had lower generation probabilities.

Splitting the CD4+ cells yielded a CD45RA+ naive subset and a CD45RA-negative memory subset. CDR1 and CDR2 (germline): LNHDA, SQIVND (reference sequence). V was pared by 2 bases and J by 2 bases, with 16 bases between. The length of the CDR3 is 16 residues. TCRdb's table, derived via immunoSEQ multiplex PCR, lists solely in-frame clones and lacks some. The sample shows 1,500,000 or so clones, about 96% of them seen only once. Regarding this clone: Its antigen is still unknown.

This clonotype was obtained from a man aged 30-40 years in good health. The chain is built from TRBV19 and TRBJ2-7; D may be TRBD2 (5 bases). Input material: naive CD4+ T cells sorted from blood. Subset meaning: CD45RA+ positively selected. CDR3 in DNA: TGTGCCAGTAGTATAACTAGTCTTTCGTTGACCTACGAGCAGTACTTC. It specifies CASSITSLSLTYEQYF.